These 2 T cell receptor beta chains were sequenced from one sample in a study of CD8+ T cells in alopecia areata. Treatment given: oral pan-JAK inhibitor, 5-10 mg twice daily. It was cDNA, reverse transcribed from extracted RNA, that served as the sequencing template. The method was immunoSEQ multiplex PCR; TCRdb's version includes in-frame clones alone and lacks a portion of them. This sample yields roughly 120,000 clones, of which 53% are seen a single time; just over 0.45% belongs to the top ten. Sequenced here: CD4+ T cells sorted from blood, sampled at week 4, from a patient treated with tofacitinib. The receptor source for this set is a human donor with alopecia areata.

Regarding this clone: A read error is likely, as this CDR3 ends without the conserved phenylalanine or tryptophan. No DNA is shown, since the ends of the CDR3 on it are uncertain; the CDR3 is the one TCRdb lists. The chain employs TRBV2 and TRBJ2-4. Per the germline V gene, CDR1 is SNHLY and CDR2 is FYNNEI. The CDR3 spans 9 amino acids, including both terminal residues. CDR3 loop: CASRGTSAS.

The gene calls are TRBV30 and TRBJ2-3; 13 bases agree with TRBD2. V gave up 2 bases and J gave up 3 bases; unmatched junction bases: 11. The CDR3 runs to 18 residues. Germline V gene sequence: CDR1 GTSNPN, CDR2 SVGIG (reference sequence). The CDR3 nucleotides read TGTGCCTGGAGTCCCTCGGGACTAGCGGGATTAAGAACAGATACGCAGTATTTT. Translating gives CAWSPSGLAGLRTDTQYF.